What follows are 15 T cell receptor beta chains derived from one specimen sequenced in a study of blood T cell repertoires in COVID-19. TCRdb's table, derived via immunoSEQ multiplex PCR, lists solely in-frame clones and lacks some. The sample has about 50,000 clones; roughly 90% are singletons. The sequenced material came from peripheral blood. The receptors were sampled from a human donor in a cohort sampled during active COVID-19.

J is TRBJ2-7 and V is TRBV27; 8 bases are shared with TRBD1. This CDR3 has 13 amino acids. Germline V gene sequence: CDR1 MNHEY, CDR2 SMNVEV (reference sequence). After removal of 5 bases from V and 6 bases from J, the junction contained 6 bases not matched to a gene. CDR3 nucleotide sequence: TGTGCCAGCAGTCCCGGACAGGGAGGCGAGCAGTACGTC. Protein: CASSPGQGGEQYV.

The chain employs TRBV4-3 and TRBJ2-3; D is unresolved. Trimming pared 6 bases from V and 0 bases from J, leaving 7 bases between. The germline V gene has CDR1 LGHNA and CDR2 YSLEER. This CDR3 spans 13 amino acids. This CDR3 is CASRTTSTDTQYF. Here the CDR3 DNA reads TGCGCCAGCAGGACAACTAGCACAGATACGCAGTATTTT.

J is TRBJ1-5 and V is TRBV4-3; the match to TRBD1 covers 8 bases. V lost 1 base and J lost 5; bases outside the gene matches: 10. Germline V gene sequence: CDR1 LGHNA, CDR2 YSLEER. The CDR3 sequence is 17 residues long. CDR3 nucleotide sequence: TGCGCCAGCAGCCAAGCGTTAGGCGACAGGGGAGATCAGCCCCAGCATTTT. Its protein product is CASSQALGDRGDQPQHF.

This chain joins TRBV5-6 and TRBJ2-3; 7 bases are shared with TRBD1. Germline trimming cut 4 bases from V and 5 bases from J; bases unmatched to any gene: 7. The length of the CDR3 is 14 residues. The germline gives CDR1 SGHDT, CDR2 YYEEEE. This CDR3 is CASSLTGLVDTQYF. The CDR3 DNA reads as TGTGCCAGCAGCCTGACAGGGTTGGTAGATACGCAGTATTTT.

The genes are TRBV10-2 and TRBJ2-1; no definite D call. The germline gives CDR1 WSHSY, CDR2 SAAADI. This CDR3 region has 15 residues. V was pared by 2 bases and J by 1 base, with 9 bases between. CDR3 loop: CASSERSGSYNEQFF. CDR3 bases: TGCGCCAGCAGTGAGAGGTCGGGTTCCTACAATGAGCAGTTCTTC.

V and J are TRBV15 and TRBJ2-6; D unresolved. The CDR3 is made up of 14 amino acids. V was clipped by 0 bases and J by 4 bases, with 4 bases between them. Germline V gene data show CDR1 as LNHNV and CDR2 as YYDKDF (reference sequence). This CDR3 reads CATSRDRGANVLTF. CDR3 DNA: TGTGCCACCAGCAGAGACAGAGGGGCCAACGTCCTGACTTTC.

The gene calls are TRBV2 and TRBJ2-1; D not resolved. Between the trimmed V and J ends, which lost 10 bases and 6 bases, there was a span of 16 bases. The CDR3 is 13 amino acids. Germline values: CDR1 SNHLY, CDR2 FYNNEI. The CDR3 loop is CAILPDLSNEQFF. The CDR3 bases are TGTGCCATCCTCCCCGACTTGAGCAATGAGCAGTTCTTC.

The genes are TRBV7-2 and TRBJ2-5; 8 nucleotides match TRBD1. Unmatched junction bases numbered 9, after V lost 4 bases and J lost 5 bases. Germline V gene sequence: CDR1 SGHTA, CDR2 FQGNSA. CDR3 length: 15 amino acids. In nucleotides, the CDR3 is TGTGCCAGCAGCTATGGACAGGGCTGGGGGGAGACCCAGTACTTC. It is translated as CASSYGQGWGETQYF.

This clone was counted a single time. This chain joins TRBV2 and TRBJ2-1, with TRBD2 as a possible D gene (7 bases). The germline V gene has CDR1 SNHLY and CDR2 FYNNEI. Between the trimmed V and J ends, which lost 8 bases and 15 bases, there was a span of 20 bases. This CDR3 spans 12 amino acids. The CDR3 sequence is CASSRGGQSMFF. CDR3 bases: TGTGCCAGCTCCCGCGGGGGACAAAGTATGTTCTTC.

The chain carries TRBV2 and TRBJ1-1, with TRBD1 identical over 7 bases. The CDR3 spans 16 residues. Germline CDR1 reads SNHLY; CDR2 reads FYNNEI. V lost 1 base and J lost 5; bases outside the gene matches: 10. CDR3 protein: CASSEGQGLVATEAFF. Here the CDR3 DNA reads TGTGCCAGCAGTGAAGGACAGGGCTTGGTGGCGACTGAAGCTTTCTTT.

This chain links TRBV15 with TRBJ1-2, with D perhaps TRBD1 (5 bases). The CDR3 totals 15 residues. Trimming took 0 bases from V and 5 from J, leaving 13 bases between them. Germline CDR1 reads LNHNV; CDR2 reads YYDKDF (reference sequence). In nucleotides, the CDR3 is TGTGCCACCAGCAGAGATAAGGCGCAGGGATATGGCTACACCTTC. It yields the protein CATSRDKAQGYGYTF.

This chain links TRBV9 with TRBJ2-2; 9 bases match TRBD2. Germline trimming cut 2 bases from V and 4 bases from J; bases unmatched to any gene: 9. Germline loops: CDR1 SGDLS, CDR2 YYNGEE. This CDR3 spans 17 amino acids. CDR3 DNA: TGTGCCAGCAGCGTCCAATTAAGCGGGAGGAGCACCGGGGAGCTGTTTTTT. This sequence encodes CASSVQLSGRSTGELFF.

V is TRBV7-2 and J is TRBJ1-2; 8 bases align to TRBD1. V trimming: 7 bases; J trimming: 8 bases; junction bases outside the gene matches: 15. The CDR3 covers 15 residues. Germline values: CDR1 SGHTA, CDR2 FQGNSA. This CDR3 is CASIDRGGSFRGYTF. The CDR3 DNA reads as TGTGCCAGCATCGACAGGGGAGGCAGTTTTCGGGGCTACACCTTC.

The chain uses TRBV7-9 and TRBJ1-1; D perhaps matches TRBD1 (5 bases). With 5 bases removed from V and 2 bases from J, the gap between germline ends came to 12 bases. CDR1 and CDR2 from the germline V gene are SEHNR and FQNEAQ (reference sequence). The CDR3 is 14 amino acids. CDR3 bases: TGTGCCAGCAGCCGAGGACAATCCAACACTGAAGCTTTCTTT. Translation gives CASSRGQSNTEAFF.

J is TRBJ1-1 and V is TRBV25-1; D remains unclear. The CDR3 contains 15 residues. Per the germline V gene, CDR1 is MGHDK and CDR2 is SYGVNS. Trimming left V 2 bases short and J 4 bases short, with 14 bases between. In DNA form, the CDR3 reads TGTGCCAGCAGTGAAAGAGGTGGTATAGGCACTGAAGCTTTCTTT. This gives the protein CASSERGGIGTEAFF.